This T cell receptor (beta chain) emerged from a study of CD4 T cells in relation to SARS-CoV-2 and coronaviruses. Study at large: PBMCs were cultured with antigen for roughly 9 days before TCR beta sequencing. Study-level results: SARS-CoV-2-driven expansion was significantly weaker in crossreactive than monoreactive clones. Culture-expanded clones reflect memory recall rather than primary priming during culture. No crossreactivity against non-spike viral proteins was tested here.

Here immunoSEQ multiplex PCR was the method, and the copy in TCRdb shows in-frame clones only, minus some. The table records about 38,000 clones, roughly 73% of them present only once. This clone was picked up one time. Its antigen remains unknown. The CDR3 spans 13 residues. The germline CDR1 and CDR2 sequences are GTSNPN and SVGIG (reference sequence). J lost 2 bases, V lost 4 bases, and 1 base had no gene match. Sequenced sample: memory CD4+ T cells from PBMCs, cultured in vitro. The source is an adult with COVID-19. The chain uses TRBV30 and TRBJ2-7; 11 positions agree with TRBD2. The CDR3 coding sequence is TGTGCCTGGACTAGCGGGGGGACCTACGAGCAGTACTTC. Its translation: CAWTSGGTYEQYF.